These T cell receptor beta chains were read from a single sample in a study of neurological immune-mediated disorders. Each CDR3 protein gets one entry after TCRdb re-called the 5' RACE reads with MiXCR. The sample holds about 59,000 distinct CDR3 sequences, less than 25% seen once. The material sequenced was PBMCs. These TCRs come from a man in his 60s with HTLV-1-associated myelopathy (HAM/TSP). Each CDR3 is given without its conserved first and last residue. Each record gives: J gene, V gene, CDR3 protein.

j_call: TRBJ2-1; v_call: TRBV5-1; cdr3_aa: ASSSGLAGGSEQF
j_call: TRBJ1-1; v_call: TRBV20-1; cdr3_aa: SARVGPMNTEAF
j_call: TRBJ2-7; v_call: TRBV12-3/TRBV12-4; cdr3_aa: ASSLVARRFDEQY
j_call: TRBJ2-7; v_call: TRBV7-8; cdr3_aa: ASSLDRTAYEQY
j_call: TRBJ2-3; v_call: TRBV29-1; cdr3_aa: SVVTSGRAATDTQY
j_call: TRBJ2-5; v_call: TRBV4-1; cdr3_aa: ASSRIDRVDQETQY
j_call: TRBJ2-1; v_call: TRBV2; cdr3_aa: ASSERGGLAGDFSYNEQF
j_call: TRBJ1-5; v_call: TRBV10-3; cdr3_aa: AISERWEEPQH
j_call: TRBJ2-1; v_call: TRBV10-3; cdr3_aa: AISREGVSEQF
j_call: TRBJ2-7; v_call: TRBV6-4; cdr3_aa: ASEEGESSYEQY
j_call: TRBJ2-5; v_call: TRBV29-1; cdr3_aa: SVEEGTGARETQY
j_call: TRBJ2-1; v_call: TRBV20-1; cdr3_aa: SVGTRSSYNEQF
j_call: TRBJ1-2; v_call: TRBV6-5; cdr3_aa: ASSYQTPSANYGYT
j_call: TRBJ2-7; v_call: TRBV20-1; cdr3_aa: SADTPGQGFLFGEQY
j_call: TRBJ2-7; v_call: TRBV20-1; cdr3_aa: SARRGNTHEQY
j_call: TRBJ1-4; v_call: TRBV20-1; cdr3_aa: SAHKSTNEKLF
j_call: TRBJ2-1; v_call: TRBV6-5; cdr3_aa: ASSYRPGLAGGVHNEQF
j_call: TRBJ1-1; v_call: TRBV5-1; cdr3_aa: ASSEWDSQNTEAF
j_call: TRBJ2-7; v_call: TRBV20-1; cdr3_aa: SALSPGTGYEQY
j_call: TRBJ2-7; v_call: TRBV18; cdr3_aa: ASSRDREPYEQY
j_call: TRBJ2-3; v_call: TRBV5-1; cdr3_aa: ASSRTAYASTDTQY
j_call: TRBJ2-7; v_call: TRBV10-2; cdr3_aa: ASSEGRGNEQY
j_call: TRBJ2-1; v_call: TRBV5-1; cdr3_aa: ASSTGPGGEQF
j_call: TRBJ2-5; v_call: TRBV9; cdr3_aa: ASSVASGQETQY
j_call: TRBJ2-7; v_call: TRBV12-3/TRBV12-4; cdr3_aa: ASSLPPGEQY
j_call: TRBJ2-2; v_call: TRBV25-1; cdr3_aa: ASSEPGTATGELF
j_call: TRBJ2-5; v_call: TRBV19; cdr3_aa: ASSYGLAVGWETQY
j_call: TRBJ1-1; v_call: TRBV29-1; cdr3_aa: SVGGQNTEAF
j_call: TRBJ2-1; v_call: TRBV19; cdr3_aa: ASSSIRGGGEQF
j_call: TRBJ2-2; v_call: TRBV5-1; cdr3_aa: ASTLTRAGELF
j_call: TRBJ1-2; v_call: TRBV20-1; cdr3_aa: SATLISRDT
j_call: TRBJ2-3; v_call: TRBV5-1; cdr3_aa: ASSPTSGTSQSIDTQY
j_call: TRBJ2-1; v_call: TRBV15; cdr3_aa: ATSPFSGSSYNEQF
j_call: TRBJ2-5; v_call: TRBV10-1; cdr3_aa: ASSESSGLAPQETQY
j_call: TRBJ2-7; v_call: TRBV20-1; cdr3_aa: SAAPGGLSYEQY
j_call: TRBJ2-1; v_call: TRBV20-1; cdr3_aa: SAPGRGSYNEQF
j_call: TRBJ2-1; v_call: TRBV7-6; cdr3_aa: ASSLDGANSYNEQF
j_call: TRBJ1-5; v_call: TRBV6-1; cdr3_aa: ASSEVSGNQPQH
j_call: TRBJ2-2; v_call: TRBV29-1; cdr3_aa: SVVPSGMYAGELF
j_call: TRBJ1-1; v_call: TRBV18; cdr3_aa: ASSREMAAGRTEAF
j_call: TRBJ2-4; v_call: TRBV11-2; cdr3_aa: ASRRPGTPKNIQY
j_call: TRBJ2-2; v_call: TRBV20-1; cdr3_aa: SARSVRKNTGELF
j_call: TRBJ2-1; v_call: TRBV12-3/TRBV12-4; cdr3_aa: ASSLRRASYNEQF
j_call: TRBJ2-7; v_call: TRBV7-2; cdr3_aa: ASSLRSWKTHRGQY
j_call: TRBJ2-7; v_call: TRBV29-1; cdr3_aa: SVEMVNEQY
j_call: TRBJ1-4; v_call: TRBV20-1; cdr3_aa: SASPENEKLF
j_call: TRBJ2-7; v_call: TRBV27; cdr3_aa: ASSSGASYEQY
j_call: TRBJ2-1; v_call: TRBV7-3; cdr3_aa: TSSFRPGPPNEQF
j_call: TRBJ1-1; v_call: TRBV6-5; cdr3_aa: ASRPLSQGNTEAF
j_call: TRBJ2-3; v_call: TRBV24-1; cdr3_aa: ATSDLHSGAHTQY
j_call: TRBJ2-1; v_call: TRBV7-8; cdr3_aa: ASSLAGPSDRNEQF
j_call: TRBJ2-1; v_call: TRBV5-1; cdr3_aa: ASSFYETSVNEQF
j_call: TRBJ2-1; v_call: TRBV5-1; cdr3_aa: ASSFSESTDTQF